The 30 T cell receptor beta chains below were found in one sample sequenced in a study of T cells in Graves' hyperthyroidism and ophthalmopathy (dated by TCRdb to between 2017 and 2020). Library method: multiplex PCR. Sequenced on an Illumina HiSeq 2000. TCR beta CDR3 regions were amplified from RNA transcripts. The first round of RT-PCR for the TCR CDR3 was performed with the HTBI primer set and the Qiagen OneStep RT-PCR kit. TCRdb applied fastp at Q25 and MiXCR to the public reads, then kept only in-frame beta chains. Each record represents a unique CDR3 protein, reported with the most common genes and DNA among its rows. This sample gives hundreds of thousands of distinct CDR3 sequences in total; approximately 15% of them show up just once. Roughly 4.5% of the sample is in the top ten clones. Material for sequencing was blood. These receptor sequences come from a woman aged 40 to 50 with Graves' ophthalmopathy.

This clonotype was seen repeatedly, ten times or more. The CDR3 is CASSLAVGVLQPQHF. For the CDR3, the DNA is TGTGCCAGCAGCTTAGCGGTAGGGGTCCTTCAGCCCCAGCATTTT. This chain connects TRBV7-2 to TRBJ1-5, with D tentatively TRBD1 (5 bases). V lost 0 bases, J lost 6 bases, and 12 bases lay in between. Germline V gives CDR1 SGHTA, CDR2 FQGNSA. CDR3 length equals 15 residues.

This clonotype has ten or more counts. The chain recombines TRBV28 with TRBJ2-7, with 10 bases fitting TRBD2. V lost 8 bases and J lost 5; bases outside the gene matches: 15. Germline V gives CDR1 MDHEN, CDR2 SYDVKM. The CDR3 contains 16 residues. Here the CDR3 reads CASSSVAGGPPHEQYF. For the CDR3, the DNA is TGTGCCAGCTCTTCGGTAGCGGGAGGCCCCCCCCACGAGCAGTACTTC.

This chain links TRBV27 with TRBJ2-7, with a weak D call TRBD2 (6 bases). The CDR3 consists of 15 residues. V was cut by 1 base and J by 4 bases, with 14 bases left in between. In germline, CDR1 is MNHEY, CDR2 SMNVEV (reference sequence). The CDR3 protein is CASSLYISGRYEQYF. CDR3 in DNA: TGTGCCAGCAGTTTATATATTAGCGGCAGATACGAGCAGTACTTC.

The sample holds many counts of this clonotype. The chain recombines TRBV5-1 with TRBJ2-7; D remains unclear. V lost 7 bases and J lost 0, with 14 bases in between. The CDR3 has 14 amino acids. Germline V lookup: CDR1 SGHRS, CDR2 YFSETQ. CDR3 residues: CASVPIPGSYEQYF. The CDR3 DNA sequence: TGCGCCAGCGTCCCGATCCCTGGCTCCTACGAGCAGTACTTC.

This clonotype came up many times. As DNA, the CDR3 is TGCAGTGGGAGAGATACAGTCTACGAGCAGTACTTC. Its translation is CSGRDTVYEQYF. The rearrangement joins TRBV20-1 to TRBJ2-7; D is unresolved. This CDR3 has 12 residues. Trimming took off 7 bases at V and 3 bases at J, with 13 bases between the two ends. The germline gives CDR1 DFQATT, CDR2 SNEGSKA (reference sequence).

This clonotype appeared many times. In DNA, the CDR3 is TGTGCCAGCAGCTTACGCCCGGACCGCTCCTACGAGCAGTACTTC. Its protein is CASSLRPDRSYEQYF. This chain uses TRBV7-9 with TRBJ2-7; D unresolved. Between the trimmed V and J ends, which lost 2 bases and 0 bases, there was a span of 11 bases. The CDR3 covers 15 residues. Germline V gives CDR1 SEHNR, CDR2 FQNEAQ (reference sequence).

The genes are TRBV5-1 and TRBJ1-2; 9 bases match TRBD1. The J segment lost 6 bases and the V segment lost 0 bases, leaving 6 bases of the junction unmatched. The germline gives CDR1 SGHRS, CDR2 YFSETQ. CDR3 length equals 15 residues. The CDR3 reads CASSLGQGEFNGYTF. CDR3 coding DNA: TGCGCCAGCAGCTTGGGACAGGGGGAATTCAATGGCTACACCTTC.

This clonotype was observed many times. The V and J genes are TRBV29-1 and TRBJ1-2; no definite D call. The V gene's germline CDR1 is SQVTM and CDR2 ANQGSEA. V dropped 0 bases and J dropped 8 bases, with 4 bases sitting between them. This CDR3 has 10 residues. The CDR3 loop reads CSVEDIGYTF. In DNA form, the CDR3 reads TGCAGCGTTGAAGATATCGGCTACACCTTC.

Comments on this clonotype: The junction and the germline gene differ at one end; a read error may be behind it. The J gene is TRBJ1-5, the V gene TRBV30; possible D gene TRBD1, 6 bases. Germline CDR1 GTSNPN, CDR2 SVGIG (reference sequence). This CDR3 has 16 residues. The CDR3 here is CAWSAPYRVSNQPQHF. The DNA for the CDR3 is TGCGCCTGGAGTGCACCTTACAGGGTTAGCAATCAGCCCCAGCATTTT.

This clonotype was detected many times. V and J are TRBV2 and TRBJ2-3; unclear D gene. Germline values: CDR1 SNHLY, CDR2 FYNNEI. The CDR3 is made up of 15 amino acids. The V gene lost 3 bases and the J gene lost 2 bases, with 12 bases spanning the gap. The CDR3 region is CASSEFSSSTDTQYF. The CDR3 DNA sequence: TGTGCCAGCAGTGAGTTTAGCAGCTCCACAGATACGCAGTATTTT.

This clonotype was detected only a few times. The rearrangement uses TRBV7-2 and TRBJ1-2, with 8 bases matching TRBD1. Looked up from germline, CDR1 is SGHTA and CDR2 is FQGNSA. Trimming removed 2 bases from V and 13 bases from J; junction bases left unmatched: 3. CDR3 length: 11 residues. As DNA, the CDR3 is TGTGCCAGCAGCTTAACCGACAGGGGCACCTTC. It is translated as CASSLTDRGTF.

The rearrangement joins TRBV6-1 to TRBJ1-1; D perhaps matches TRBD1 (6 bases). This CDR3 is 15 amino acids long. The germline V gene encodes CDR1 MNHNS and CDR2 SASEGT. With 6 bases removed from V and 0 bases from J, the gap between germline ends came to 14 bases. The CDR3 DNA sequence: TGTGCCAGCAGGCACAGGGTACTCATGAACACTGAAGCTTTCTTT. This gives the protein CASRHRVLMNTEAFF.

This clonotype was recorded many times. V and J are TRBV27 and TRBJ1-1, with D possibly being TRBD1 (5 bases). Trimming took off 4 bases at V and 7 bases at J, with 16 bases between the two ends. This CDR3 has 14 amino acids. Germline values: CDR1 MNHEY, CDR2 SMNVEV (reference sequence). The CDR3 region is CASSSAGKWDEAFF. CDR3 in DNA: TGTGCCAGCAGTTCCGCAGGGAAATGGGATGAAGCTTTCTTT.

The chain combines TRBV4-2 with TRBJ2-2, with 9 bases aligning to TRBD1. CDR3 length: 16 amino acids. J was trimmed by 5 bases and V by 4 bases; bases with no gene match: 8. Germline assignment: CDR1 LGHNA and CDR2 YNFKEQ. In nucleotides, the CDR3 is TGTGCCAGCAGCCGCCCGGGACAGGGAGAAACCGGGGAGCTGTTTTTT. Translating it yields CASSRPGQGETGELFF.

This clonotype was seen a few times. This sequence joins TRBV6-5 and TRBJ2-7, with D maybe TRBD2 (7 bases). Germline loops: CDR1 MNHEY, CDR2 SVGAGI. The CDR3 extends over 16 amino acids. The V gene lost 2 bases and the J gene lost 2 bases, with 16 bases spanning the gap. CDR3 sequence reads: CASSYGGAGSPYEQYF. DNA for the CDR3: TGTGCCAGCAGTTACGGGGGGGCCGGGAGCCCCTACGAGCAGTACTTC.

The sample holds many counts of this clonotype. The V gene is TRBV20-1, the J gene TRBJ1-5; D perhaps matches TRBD1 (5 bases). The ends were cut back, 3 bases at V and 1 base at J, with 13 bases in the middle. Germline V gene data show CDR1 as DFQATT and CDR2 as SNEGSKA (reference sequence). The length of the CDR3 is 15 residues. As DNA, the CDR3 is TGCAGTGCTAGGGGGGACCTTGACAGCAATCAGCCCCAGCATTTT. It translates to CSARGDLDSNQPQHF.

This clonotype has ten or more counts. The chain employs TRBV20-1 and TRBJ1-1; D is unclear. Germline loops: CDR1 DFQATT, CDR2 SNEGSKA (reference sequence). The CDR3 runs 14 residues. Trimming left V 5 bases short and J 0 bases short, with 13 bases between. CDR3 DNA sequence: TGCAGTGCTTATAAAGGGAACATGAACACTGAAGCTTTCTTT. This gives the protein CSAYKGNMNTEAFF.

This clonotype occurred a few times. CDR3 coding DNA: TGTGCCAGCAAGCCCCGGGACAGGGGGGTTCAGCCCCAGCATTTT. This gives the protein CASKPRDRGVQPQHF. The chain recombines TRBV28 with TRBJ1-5; 11 nucleotides line up with TRBD1. After removal of 7 bases from V and 6 bases from J, the junction contained 8 bases not matched to a gene. Germline CDR1 is MDHEN and CDR2 is SYDVKM. The CDR3 spans 15 residues.

The chain joins TRBV4-2 to TRBJ1-1; a possible D gene is TRBD1 (6 bases). Germline CDR1 and CDR2: LGHNA and YNFKEQ. V lost 0 bases, J lost 10 bases, and 18 bases lay in between. The CDR3 is 15 residues long. CDR3 region: CASSQDRGGPVGAFF. As DNA, the CDR3 is TGTGCCAGCAGCCAAGATCGTGGGGGCCCCGTCGGAGCTTTCTTT.

Ten or more counts support this clonotype. The V and J genes are TRBV5-1 and TRBJ2-2; 8 nucleotides agree with TRBD2. Germline V gene data show CDR1 as SGHRS and CDR2 as YFSETQ. This CDR3 is 15 amino acids long. With V trimmed by 5 bases and J by 0 bases, 3 bases remained unmatched. CDR3 in DNA: TGCGCCAGCAGACCTAGCGGGTCGAACACCGGGGAGCTGTTTTTT. Its protein product is CASRPSGSNTGELFF.

In this sample, this clonotype turned up a few times. CDR3 sequence (DNA): TGTGCCAGCTCACCGGACAGGCAATCTAACTATGGCTACACCTTC. It codes for CASSPDRQSNYGYTF. The chain carries TRBV18 and TRBJ1-2, with TRBD1 identical over 7 bases. V lost 3 bases, J lost 0 bases, and 4 bases stayed unmatched. Per germline, CDR1 KGHSH and CDR2 LQKENI. The CDR3 is 15 amino acids.

The chain joins TRBV7-2 to TRBJ2-2; 7 bases fit TRBD2. With V trimmed by 1 base and J by 8 bases, 7 bases remained unmatched. This CDR3 is 15 amino acids long. Germline V gives CDR1 SGHTA, CDR2 FQGNSA. In DNA form, the CDR3 reads TGTGCCAGCAGCTTAGTACCTAGCGGAGGGGGGGAGCTGTTTTTT. It yields the protein CASSLVPSGGGELFF.

This clonotype came up many times. The chain recombines TRBV28 with TRBJ2-3; D might be TRBD2 (6 bases). Per germline, CDR1 MDHEN and CDR2 SYDVKM. This CDR3 is 13 amino acids long. V lost 5 bases and J 5 bases, leaving 11 bases between the germline ends. CDR3 residues: CASSRPEGDTQYF. CDR3 in DNA: TGTGCCAGCAGTCGACCGGAGGGAGATACGCAGTATTTT.

This clonotype was detected ten times or more. Its ends do not fully match the called genes, so a read error is possible. This sequence joins TRBV6-1 and TRBJ1-5, with TRBD1 as a possible D gene (5 bases). The CDR3 has 16 amino acids. Per the germline V gene, CDR1 is MNHNS and CDR2 is SASEGT. The chain's CDR3 is CASREASVRVNQPQHF. For the CDR3, the DNA is TGTGCCAGCAGGGAAGCCTCGGTCAGGGTAAATCAGCCCCAGCATTTT.

The CDR3 sequence: CASSLRGRTDTQYF. DNA of the CDR3: TGTGCCAGCAGTTTAAGGGGTAGGACAGATACGCAGTATTTT. V usage is TRBV28 and J usage is TRBJ2-3; tentatively, D is TRBD1 (5 bases). The CDR3 sequence is 14 residues long. From germline, CDR1 is MDHEN and CDR2 SYDVKM. V was shortened by 2 bases and J by 3 bases, with 9 bases between the two germline ends.

This clonotype was observed at least ten times. The chain couples TRBV6-2 or TRBV6-3 to TRBJ2-2; unclear D gene. Germline values: CDR1 MNHEY, CDR2 SVGEGT. This CDR3 is built from 12 residues. V was pared by 5 bases and J by 5 bases, with 6 bases between. The CDR3 loop reads CASSDLTGELFF. DNA for the CDR3: TGTGCCAGCAGTGACTTAACCGGGGAGCTGTTTTTT.

This clonotype was detected many times. The V and J genes are TRBV10-3 and TRBJ1-2, with 11 bases that match TRBD1. The CDR3 consists of 16 residues. The germline gives CDR1 ENHRY, CDR2 SYGVKD. With 0 bases clipped from V and 4 bases from J, the junction kept 4 bases outside the gene matches. Here the CDR3 DNA reads TGTGCCATCAGTGAGTCGGACAGGGGGCGTCTCTATGGCTACACCTTC. The encoded protein is CAISESDRGRLYGYTF.

This clonotype has at least ten counts. This sequence joins TRBV12-3 or TRBV12-4 and TRBJ1-1; perhaps TRBD1 as D (6 bases). There are 13 residues in the CDR3. Trimming cost V 3 bases and J 6 bases, with 11 bases left between them. The CDR3 DNA reads TGTGCCAGCAGTTTCGGGGGGGCCCCTGAAGCTTTCTTT. This encodes CASSFGGAPEAFF.

This clonotype appeared a few times. The chain couples TRBV20-1 to TRBJ2-7; TRBD2 is a possible D gene (7 bases). Looked up from germline, CDR1 is DFQATT and CDR2 is SNEGSKA (reference sequence). V lost 6 bases and J lost 5, with 20 bases in between. This CDR3 is built from 14 residues. CDR3 DNA: TGCAGTGCGGGGGAGGGGGGGTTCAACCACGAGCAGTACTTC. This encodes CSAGEGGFNHEQYF.

This clonotype was seen repeatedly, ten times or more. The chain links TRBV20-1 to TRBJ1-1; D uncertain. Germline CDR1 is DFQATT and CDR2 is SNEGSKA (reference sequence). The CDR3 is 13 residues long. With 1 base removed from V and 5 bases from J, the gap between germline ends came to 11 bases. CDR3 nucleotides: TGCAGTGCTAGAGCCTCAACTGGGACTGAAGCTTTCTTT. It yields the protein CSARASTGTEAFF.